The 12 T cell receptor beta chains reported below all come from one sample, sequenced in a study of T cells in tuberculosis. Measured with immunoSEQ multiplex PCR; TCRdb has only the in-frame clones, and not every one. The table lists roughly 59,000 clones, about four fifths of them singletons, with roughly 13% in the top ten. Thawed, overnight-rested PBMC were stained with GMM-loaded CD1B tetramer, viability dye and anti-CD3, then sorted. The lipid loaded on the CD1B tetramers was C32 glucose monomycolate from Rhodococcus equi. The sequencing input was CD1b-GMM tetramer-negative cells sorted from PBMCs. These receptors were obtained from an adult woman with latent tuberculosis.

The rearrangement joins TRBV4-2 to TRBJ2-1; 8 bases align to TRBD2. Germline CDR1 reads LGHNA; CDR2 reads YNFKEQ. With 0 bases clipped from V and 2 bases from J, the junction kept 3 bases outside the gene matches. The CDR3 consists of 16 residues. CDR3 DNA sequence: TGTGCCAGCAGCCAAGATGTGCGGGGGGCCTACAATGAGCAGTTCTTC. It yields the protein CASSQDVRGAYNEQFF.

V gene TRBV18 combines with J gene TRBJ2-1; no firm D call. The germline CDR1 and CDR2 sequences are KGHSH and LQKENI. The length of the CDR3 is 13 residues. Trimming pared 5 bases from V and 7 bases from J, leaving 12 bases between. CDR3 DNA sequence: TGTGCCAGCTCAGGGCTTCTCACTAATGAGCAGTTCTTC. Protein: CASSGLLTNEQFF.

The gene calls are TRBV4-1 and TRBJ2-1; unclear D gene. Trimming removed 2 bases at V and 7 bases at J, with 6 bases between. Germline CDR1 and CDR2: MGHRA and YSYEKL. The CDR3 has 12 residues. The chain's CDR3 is CASSQINNEQFF. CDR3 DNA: TGCGCCAGCAGCCAAATCAATAATGAGCAGTTCTTC.

The CDR3 DNA follows: TGTGCCAGCAGCTTAAGGCTAGCGGGAGGGCCTGCCTACGAGCAGTACTTC. Its translation is CASSLRLAGGPAYEQYF. This chain links TRBV7-8 with TRBJ2-7; 12 bases map to TRBD2. Germline CDR1 reads SGHVS; CDR2 reads FQNEAQ. Unmatched junction bases numbered 7, after V lost 2 bases and J lost 2 bases. The CDR3 is made up of 17 amino acids.

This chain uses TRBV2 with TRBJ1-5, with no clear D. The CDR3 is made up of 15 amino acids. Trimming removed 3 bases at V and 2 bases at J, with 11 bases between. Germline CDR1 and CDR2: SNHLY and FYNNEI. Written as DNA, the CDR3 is TGTGCCAGCAGTGAGTCGCAGGCCGGCAATCAGCCCCAGCATTTT. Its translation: CASSESQAGNQPQHF.

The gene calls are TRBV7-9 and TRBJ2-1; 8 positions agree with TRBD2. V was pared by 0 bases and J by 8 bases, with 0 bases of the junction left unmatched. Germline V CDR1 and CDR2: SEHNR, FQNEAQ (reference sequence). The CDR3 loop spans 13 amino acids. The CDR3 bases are TGTGCCAGCAGCTTAGCGCGGGGGGATGAGCAGTTCTTC. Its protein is CASSLARGDEQFF.

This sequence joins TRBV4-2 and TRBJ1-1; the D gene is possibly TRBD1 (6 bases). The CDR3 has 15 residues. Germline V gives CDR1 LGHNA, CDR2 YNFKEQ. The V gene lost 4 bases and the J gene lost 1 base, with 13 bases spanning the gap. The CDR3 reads CASSRARTENTEAFF. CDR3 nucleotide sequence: TGTGCCAGCAGCCGAGCTAGGACAGAGAACACTGAAGCTTTCTTT.

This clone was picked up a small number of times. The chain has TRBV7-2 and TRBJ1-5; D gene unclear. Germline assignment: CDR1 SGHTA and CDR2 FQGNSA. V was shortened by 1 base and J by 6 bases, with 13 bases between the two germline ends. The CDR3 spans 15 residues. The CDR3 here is CASSLGAIRGQPQHF. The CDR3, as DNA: TGTGCCAGCAGCTTAGGAGCGATACGGGGTCAGCCCCAGCATTTT.

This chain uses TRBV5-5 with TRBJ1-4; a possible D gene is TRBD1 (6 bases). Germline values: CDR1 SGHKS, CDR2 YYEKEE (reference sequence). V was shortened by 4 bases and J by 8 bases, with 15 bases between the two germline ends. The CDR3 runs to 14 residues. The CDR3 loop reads CASSPGGPGEKLFF. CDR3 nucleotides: TGTGCCAGCAGCCCCGGGGGGCCGGGGGAAAAACTGTTTTTT.

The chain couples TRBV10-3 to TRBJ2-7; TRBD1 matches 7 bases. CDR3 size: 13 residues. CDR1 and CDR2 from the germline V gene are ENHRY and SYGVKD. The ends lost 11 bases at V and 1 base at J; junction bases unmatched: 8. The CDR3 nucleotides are TGTGCCGCCGGACGGGACAGTTCCTACGAGCAGTACTTC. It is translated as CAAGRDSSYEQYF.

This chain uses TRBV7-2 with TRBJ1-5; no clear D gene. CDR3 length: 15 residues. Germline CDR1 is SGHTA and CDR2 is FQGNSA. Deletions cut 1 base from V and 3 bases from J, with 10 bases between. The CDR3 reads CASSLDRGFNQPQHF. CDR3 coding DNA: TGTGCCAGCAGCTTAGATCGGGGATTCAATCAGCCCCAGCATTTT.

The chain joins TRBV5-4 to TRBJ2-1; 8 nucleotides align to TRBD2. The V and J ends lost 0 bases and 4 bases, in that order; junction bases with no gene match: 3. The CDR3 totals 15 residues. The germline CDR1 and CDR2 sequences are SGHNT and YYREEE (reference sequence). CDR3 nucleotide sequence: TGTGCCAGCAGCTTGGTCGGGGGGGGGTACAATGAGCAGTTCTTC. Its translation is CASSLVGGGYNEQFF.